This T cell receptor (beta chain) appears in the sequencing data of a study of T cell changes during pregnancy in multiple sclerosis. The CDR3 is 14 amino acids. The germline CDR1 and CDR2 sequences are SGDLS and YYNGEE. V was cut by 2 bases and J by 6 bases, with 11 bases left in between. Using immunoSEQ multiplex PCR, the repertoire was profiled, and TCRdb retains in-frame clones only, with some absent. In the table there are 20,000 to 25,000 clones, about 82% of which are singletons. The sample consisted of CD8+ T cells from peripheral blood mononuclear cells, taken in the first trimester of pregnancy. The source is a female donor in good health, enrolled as a control in a pregnancy study. The J gene is TRBJ2-2, the V gene TRBV9; a possible D gene is TRBD2 (5 bases). CDR3 in DNA: TGTGCCAGCAGCGTCTCGGGCGGGTCCGGGGAGCTGTTTTTT. It encodes CASSVSGGSGELFF.